These 15 T cell receptor beta chains were sequenced from one sample in a study of T-cell reconstitution after alpha-beta-depleted transplantation in children. The library targeted TCRbeta and was prepared with unique molecular identifiers. TCRdb re-analysed the PCR reads in MiXCR, keeping a single row per CDR3 protein. The repertoire holds 150,000 to 250,000 distinct CDR3 sequences, with approximately 6% as singletons. Sequences were derived from PBMCs, sampled before TCRalphabeta/CD19-depleted stem cell transplant. All receptors come from a girl less than two years old with combined immunodeficiency, due to receive a stem cell transplant.

This clonotype was counted ten times or more. The chain links TRBV5-6 to TRBJ2-1, with TRBD2 matching over 8 bases. The CDR3 spans 16 residues. Per germline, CDR1 SGHDT and CDR2 YYEEEE. With 1 base clipped from V and 9 bases from J, the junction kept 12 bases outside the gene matches. The CDR3 region is CASSLWAGTSGREQFF. The CDR3 DNA reads as TGTGCCAGCAGCTTGTGGGCTGGGACTAGTGGACGTGAGCAGTTCTTC.

This clonotype was seen repeatedly, ten times or more. This chain connects TRBV20-1 to TRBJ1-3; D is unresolved. The V gene lost 5 bases and the J gene lost 2 bases, with 28 bases spanning the gap. Germline CDR1 and CDR2: DFQATT and SNEGSKA (reference sequence). This CDR3 comprises 19 residues. The CDR3 DNA sequence: TGCAGTGCTCGACGAGTGAAACCCGAGTGGGAGAGTGCTGGAAACACCATATATTTT. Amino acids: CSARRVKPEWESAGNTIYF.

V gene TRBV7-9 combines with J gene TRBJ1-2, with 7 bases identical to TRBD1. The CDR3 covers 13 residues. Germline V CDR1 and CDR2: SEHNR, FQNEAQ (reference sequence). CDR3 bases: TGTGCGACGTACAGGGGAGCTAACTATGGCTACACCTTC. Translation gives CATYRGANYGYTF.

This chain links TRBV18 with TRBJ2-5, with D uncertain. Trimming stripped 2 bases from V and 5 bases from J, with 3 bases between. Germline-derived CDR1 and CDR2 are KGHSH and LQKENI. The CDR3 covers 11 residues. CDR3 bases: TGTGCCAGCTCACCAGCGGAGACCCAGTACTTC. Protein product: CASSPAETQYF.

The chain links TRBV9 to TRBJ2-7, with a tentative D call TRBD1 (6 bases). This CDR3 has 15 residues. Trimming cost V 4 bases and J 1 base, with 15 bases left between them. From germline, CDR1 is SGDLS and CDR2 YYNGEE. CDR3 DNA sequence: TGTGCCAGCAGCCCACGGGACATCTTTTCCTACGAGCAGTACTTC. Translating it yields CASSPRDIFSYEQYF.

This clonotype occurred many times. The V call is TRBV12-3 or TRBV12-4, the J call TRBJ2-7; 9 bases are shared with TRBD1. After removal of 6 bases from V and 7 bases from J, the junction contained 16 bases not matched to a gene. The CDR3 loop spans 16 amino acids. The CDR3 loop is CASSHPPGTGLFEQYF. The CDR3 DNA is TGTGCCAGCAGCCACCCGCCGGGGACAGGGCTATTTGAGCAGTACTTC.

This clonotype was recorded at least ten times. This sequence joins TRBV29-1 and TRBJ2-1; a possible D gene is TRBD1 (6 bases). CDR1 is SQVTM, CDR2 ANQGSEA, per germline. The CDR3 runs 14 residues. Trimming pared 6 bases from V and 8 bases from J, leaving 20 bases between. CDR3 bases: TGCAGCGTAGCGGACAGTAAGAGGGTATATGAGCAGTTCTTC. Its protein is CSVADSKRVYEQFF.

This clonotype appeared many times. The rearrangement uses TRBV6-1 and TRBJ2-6; the match to TRBD1 covers 7 bases. The trim removed 3 bases at V and 4 bases at J, leaving 15 bases unmatched. Germline-derived CDR1 and CDR2 are MNHNS and SASEGT. The CDR3 is made up of 19 amino acids. This CDR3 is CASSEKTGSHISGANVLTF. CDR3 sequence (DNA): TGTGCCAGCAGTGAGAAGACAGGGTCCCATATCTCAGGGGCCAACGTCCTGACTTTC.

The chain employs TRBV7-2 and TRBJ1-5; D remains unclear. The CDR3 runs to 15 residues. CDR1 and CDR2 from the germline V gene are SGHTA and FQGNSA. V lost 1 base, J lost 3 bases, and 10 bases lay in between. CDR3 protein: CASSLEGQLNQPQHF. CDR3 nucleotides: TGTGCCAGCAGCTTAGAAGGTCAGCTCAATCAGCCCCAGCATTTT.

This clonotype was counted a few times. The chain has TRBV6-2 or TRBV6-3 and TRBJ1-2, with TRBD1 as a possible D gene (6 bases). The CDR3 is 24 residues long. Germline CDR1 and CDR2: MNHEY and SVGEGT. V lost 2 bases, J lost 1 base, and 38 bases lay in between. CDR3 nucleotide sequence: TGTGCCAGCAGTTACGGTGGTCGGTCAGGGGCCAGGTGGCAGATGCCTCTCTATAACTATGGCTACACCTTC. Translated: CASSYGGRSGARWQMPLYNYGYTF.

This clonotype was detected many times. The CDR3 region has the DNA TGCAGTGCTCCCCCACAGGGATTTTTTGCGAACACTGAAGCTTTCTTT. Translating gives CSAPPQGFFANTEAFF. V and J are TRBV20-1 and TRBJ1-1; D might be TRBD1 (6 bases). The CDR3 loop spans 16 amino acids. Germline CDR1 is DFQATT and CDR2 is SNEGSKA (reference sequence). The V gene lost 5 bases and the J gene lost 1 base, with 20 bases spanning the gap.

Comment on this clonotype: Mismatch with germline at one junction end may stem from a read error. This chain joins TRBV2 and TRBJ2-3; TRBD1 agrees at 9 bases. This CDR3 comprises 18 residues. Germline CDR1 and CDR2: SNHLY and FYNNEI. The CDR3 nucleotides are TGTGCCTGCAGTTTGGGACAGGGAACACGTACTAGCACAGATACGCAGTATTTT. It translates to CACSLGQGTRTSTDTQYF.

CDR3 DNA sequence: TGCGCCAGCAGCCAAGGAGGAGACAGAGTGAACACTGAAGCTTTCTTT. Its protein is CASSQGGDRVNTEAFF. This chain uses TRBV4-3 with TRBJ1-1, with a weak D call TRBD1 (5 bases). The germline gives CDR1 LGHNA, CDR2 YSLEER. CDR3 length equals 16 residues. V gave up 1 base and J gave up 0 bases, with 12 bases separating them.

This clonotype was observed at least ten times. The chain is built from TRBV5-5 and TRBJ2-3, with D possibly called TRBD1 or TRBD2 (5 bases each). Germline CDR1 is SGHKS and CDR2 is YYEKEE (reference sequence). Trimming shortened V by 4 bases and J by 4 bases, and 13 bases separated the two germline ends. This CDR3 is built from 14 residues. The CDR3 region is CASSKPVGADTQYF. DNA of the CDR3: TGTGCCAGCAGCAAACCGGTGGGGGCAGATACGCAGTATTTT.

This clonotype appeared many times. The genes are TRBV7-2 and TRBJ2-1, with 10 nucleotides matching TRBD2. V lost 1 base to trimming and J lost 0 bases; unmatched junction nucleotides: 3. There are 17 residues in the CDR3. Germline CDR1 reads SGHTA; CDR2 reads FQGNSA. The CDR3 sequence: CASSLVPSGSSYNEQFF. Written as DNA, the CDR3 is TGTGCCAGCAGCTTAGTCCCTAGCGGGAGCTCCTACAATGAGCAGTTCTTC.